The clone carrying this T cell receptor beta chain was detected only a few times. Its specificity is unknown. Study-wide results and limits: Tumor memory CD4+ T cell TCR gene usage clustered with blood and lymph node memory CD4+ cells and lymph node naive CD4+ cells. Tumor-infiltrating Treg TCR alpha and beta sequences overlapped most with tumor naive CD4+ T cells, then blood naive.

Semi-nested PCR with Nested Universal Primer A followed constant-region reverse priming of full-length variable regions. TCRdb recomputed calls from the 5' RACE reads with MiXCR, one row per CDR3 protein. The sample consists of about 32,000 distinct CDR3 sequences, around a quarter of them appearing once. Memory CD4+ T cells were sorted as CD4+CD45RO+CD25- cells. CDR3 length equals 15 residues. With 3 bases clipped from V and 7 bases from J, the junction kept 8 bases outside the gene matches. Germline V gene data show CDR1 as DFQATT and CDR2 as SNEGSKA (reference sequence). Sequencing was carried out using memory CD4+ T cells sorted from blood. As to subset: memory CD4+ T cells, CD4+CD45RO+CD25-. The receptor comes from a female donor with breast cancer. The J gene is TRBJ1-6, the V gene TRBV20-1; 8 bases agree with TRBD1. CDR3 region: CSARTGTGQNSPLHF. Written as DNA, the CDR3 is TGCAGTGCTAGGACCGGGACAGGCCAGAATTCACCCCTCCACTTT.